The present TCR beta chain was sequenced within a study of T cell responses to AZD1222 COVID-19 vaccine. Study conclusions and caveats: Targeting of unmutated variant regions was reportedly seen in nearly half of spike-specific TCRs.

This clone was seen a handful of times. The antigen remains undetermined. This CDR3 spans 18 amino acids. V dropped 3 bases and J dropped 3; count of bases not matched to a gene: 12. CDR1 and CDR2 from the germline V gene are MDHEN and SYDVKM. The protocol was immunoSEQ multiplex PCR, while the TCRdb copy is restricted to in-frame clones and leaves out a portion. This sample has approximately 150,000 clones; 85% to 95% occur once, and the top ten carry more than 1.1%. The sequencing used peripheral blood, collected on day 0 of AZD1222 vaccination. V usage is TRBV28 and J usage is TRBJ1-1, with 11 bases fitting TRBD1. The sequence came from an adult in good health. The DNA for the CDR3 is TGTGCCAGCAGTTTCATCTTTGGGACAGGGGGAATAGACACTGAAGCTTTCTTT. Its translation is CASSFIFGTGGIDTEAFF.